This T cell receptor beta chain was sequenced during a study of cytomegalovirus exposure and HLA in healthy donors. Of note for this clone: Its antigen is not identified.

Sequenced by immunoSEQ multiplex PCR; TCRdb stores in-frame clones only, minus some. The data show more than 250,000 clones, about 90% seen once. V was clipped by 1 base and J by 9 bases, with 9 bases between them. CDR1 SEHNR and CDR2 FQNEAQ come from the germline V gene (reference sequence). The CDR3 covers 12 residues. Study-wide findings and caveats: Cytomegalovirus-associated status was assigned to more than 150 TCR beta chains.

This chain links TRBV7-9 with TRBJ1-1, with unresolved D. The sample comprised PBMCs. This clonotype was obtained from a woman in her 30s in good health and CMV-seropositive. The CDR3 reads CASSLVPRQAFF. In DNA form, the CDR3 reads TGTGCCAGCAGCTTAGTCCCGAGGCAAGCTTTCTTT.